The rows below give T cell receptor beta chains drawn from one sample of a study of blood T cell repertoires in COVID-19. Sequencing used immunoSEQ multiplex PCR; TCRdb keeps in-frame clones, though not all of them. The table includes more than 100,000 clones, about 80% detected once. What was sequenced was peripheral blood. These TCRs come from a human donor in a cohort sampled during active or convalescent COVID-19. The CDR3 runs from the conserved cysteine through the conserved F or W. A D gene is named only where the DNA matches it firmly. Clone size appears in some rows only: once, few, many, or a class for an expanded clone.

D,size,V,J,DNA,CDR3
TRBD2,NA,TRBV14,TRBJ2-2,TGTGCCAGCAGCCAAGATAGAGGACTAGCCTACACCGGGGAGCTGTTTTTT,CASSQDRGLAYTGELFF
TRBD2,once,TRBV7-3,TRBJ2-3,TGTGCCAGCAGCTTGGCTAGCGGGGACACAGATACGCAGTATTTT,CASSLASGDTDTQYF
TRBD1,NA,TRBV19,TRBJ1-1,TGTGCCAGTAGTAGACAGGGGGACACTGAAGCTTTCTTT,CASSRQGDTEAFF
TRBD1,NA,TRBV18,TRBJ2-7,TGTGCCAGCTCAACAACCGGGACAGGGATCTCCGAGCAGTACTTC,CASSTTGTGISEQYF
TRBD1,NA,TRBV11-3,TRBJ1-1,TGTGCCAGCAGCGGGCAGGGCAGGGGGCGGACTGAAGCTTTCTTT,CASSGQGRGRTEAFF
NA,NA,TRBV3-1/TRBV3-2,TRBJ1-1,TGTGCCAGCAGCCATACAGAGAACACTGAAGCTTTCTTT,CASSHTENTEAFF
TRBD1,NA,TRBV18,TRBJ1-1,TGTGCCAGCTCACCAGACAGGGGGCTGACTGAAGCTTTCTTT,CASSPDRGLTEAFF
NA,NA,TRBV6-5,TRBJ2-6,TGTGCCAGCAGTTATAGGAAAGCGTCTGGGGCCAACGTCCTGACTTTC,CASSYRKASGANVLTF
TRBD1,NA,TRBV19,TRBJ1-1,TGTGCCAGTAGAGGAATCACCGGGACAGGGAACACTGAAGCTTTCTTT,CASRGITGTGNTEAFF
TRBD1,NA,TRBV6-5,TRBJ1-2,TGTGCCAGCAGTACCCCCAAGGGACAGAGCTATGGCTACACCTTC,CASSTPKGQSYGYTF
TRBD1,NA,TRBV24-1,TRBJ2-1,TGTGCCACCAGTGACCGACAGGGGTTTTACAATGAGCAGTTCTTC,CATSDRQGFYNEQFF
NA,NA,TRBV6-5,TRBJ2-3,TGTGCCAGCAGATACGGTACGGCCCCCGGGTCAGATACGCAGTATTTT,CASRYGTAPGSDTQYF
TRBD1,NA,TRBV6-5,TRBJ2-3,TGTGCCAGCAGTTTCCGACAGGGTTTCACAGATACGCAGTATTTT,CASSFRQGFTDTQYF
NA,NA,TRBV30,TRBJ1-2,TGTGCCTGGAGTGTAAGCGGCTATGGCTACACCTTC,CAWSVSGYGYTF
TRBD1,NA,TRBV27,TRBJ2-7,TGTGCCAGCAGTTTGTCGGACAGGGGTTACGAGCAGTACTTC,CASSLSDRGYEQYF
TRBD2,NA,TRBV7-3,TRBJ2-1,TGTGCCAGCAGCTTGTTTCCGAGCGGGGTTAGCTCCTACAATGAGCAGTTCTTC,CASSLFPSGVSSYNEQFF
NA,NA,TRBV6-5,TRBJ2-7,TGTGCCAGCAGGACAGCGAATTACTACGAGCAGTACTTC,CASRTANYYEQYF
NA,NA,TRBV18,TRBJ2-2,TGTGCCAGCTCCCAGGGGTCGAACACCGGGGAGCTGTTTTTT,CASSQGSNTGELFF
NA,NA,TRBV6-5,TRBJ1-4,TGTGCCACCCGGTCCGGGATAGGAGAAAAACTGTTTTTT,CATRSGIGEKLFF
NA,many,TRBV7-2,TRBJ1-5,TGTGCCAGCAGCTTAGAGGACAGACGGCAGCCCCAGCATTTT,CASSLEDRRQPQHF
TRBD1,NA,TRBV2,TRBJ1-2,TGTGCCAGCAGTGACTGGGACAGTTATGGCTACACCTTC,CASSDWDSYGYTF
NA,NA,TRBV5-1,TRBJ2-2,TGCGCCAGCAGCCTAGGGACTGCTGCGAACACCGGGGAGCTGTTTTTT,CASSLGTAANTGELFF
TRBD2,NA,TRBV3-1/TRBV3-2,TRBJ2-2,TGTGCCAGCAGCCGGGGACTAGCGGGGAACACCGGGGAGCTGTTTTTT,CASSRGLAGNTGELFF
TRBD1,NA,TRBV7-9,TRBJ1-1,TGTGCCAGCACCTCGGACAGGATGAACACTGAAGCTTTCTTT,CASTSDRMNTEAFF
TRBD1,NA,TRBV11-2,TRBJ2-7,TGTGCCAGCAGCCAGCCATCCCTCTCGGACAGGGGCTACGAGCAGTACTTC,CASSQPSLSDRGYEQYF
TRBD1,NA,TRBV24-1,TRBJ2-1,TGTGCCACCAGCGAAAACAGGGGGACGGGTTGGTCGGCCTACAATGAGCAGTTCTTC,CATSENRGTGWSAYNEQFF
TRBD1,NA,TRBV4-2,TRBJ2-2,TGTGCCAGCAGCCAAGATTCGGCAGGGGGCGGCGGGGAGCTGTTTTTT,CASSQDSAGGGGELFF
NA,once,TRBV4-2,TRBJ1-2,TGTGCCAGCAGCCAGGGGGGACGTGGCTACACCTTC,CASSQGGRGYTF
NA,NA,TRBV29-1,TRBJ2-1,TGCAGCGTTGAAGTAGGAGACAATGAGCAGTTCTTC,CSVEVGDNEQFF
TRBD1,NA,TRBV3-1/TRBV3-2,TRBJ2-1,TGTGCCAGCAGCCCCCGCCCAGGGGGAGCCCAGCAGTTCTTC,CASSPRPGGAQQFF
TRBD1,NA,TRBV28,TRBJ2-2,TGTGCCAGCAGTTTAGGAACAGGGGTGAGCACCGGGGAGCTGTTTTTT,CASSLGTGVSTGELFF
NA,NA,TRBV2,TRBJ2-7,TGTGCCAGCACCCAGGGGTTGTACGAGCAGTACTTC,CASTQGLYEQYF
NA,NA,TRBV11-2,TRBJ1-1,TGTGCCAGCAGCATCCGGGGGGGAGGCACTGAAGCTTTCTTT,CASSIRGGGTEAFF
TRBD2,NA,TRBV5-4,TRBJ2-3,TGTGCCAGCAGCTCCCCACAGCGGGGGCGGGGAGATACGCAGTATTTT,CASSSPQRGRGDTQYF
TRBD2,NA,TRBV20-1,TRBJ2-7,TGCAGTGCTAGTAAGGGGACTAGCGGTACCTACGAGCAGTACTTC,CSASKGTSGTYEQYF
NA,NA,TRBV5-6,TRBJ2-1,TGTGCCAGCAGCTACGGAGTCGATGAGCAGTTCTTC,CASSYGVDEQFF
NA,NA,TRBV28,TRBJ1-2,TGTGCCAGCAGTTTAATGTCCAGGGATGGCTACACCTTC,CASSLMSRDGYTF
NA,NA,TRBV5-1,TRBJ1-6,TGCGCCAGCAGCTTGGAAACCCTTGAGGCCCTCCACTTT,CASSLETLEALHF
NA,NA,TRBV19,TRBJ1-3,TGTGCCAGTAGTTCAGGGGAATCTGGAAACACCATATATTTT,CASSSGESGNTIYF
TRBD2,NA,TRBV19,TRBJ2-7,TGTGCCAGTAGTTCCCGCTGGAGCGGGGGGTACAACGAGCAGTACTTC,CASSSRWSGGYNEQYF
NA,NA,TRBV6-8,TRBJ1-6,TGTGCCAGCAGTCAGTACCCGGGGGGGTATAATTCACCCCTCCACTTT,CASSQYPGGYNSPLHF
TRBD2,few,TRBV12-5,TRBJ2-7,TGTGCTAGTGGTTTGGGGCGCGAGCGGGGGGGCAGCAACGAGCAGTACTTC,CASGLGRERGGSNEQYF
NA,NA,TRBV3-1/TRBV3-2,TRBJ2-1,TGTGCCAGCAGCCAAAGAAGAGCGGGCTCCTACAATGAGCAGTTCTTC,CASSQRRAGSYNEQFF
TRBD1,NA,TRBV29-1,TRBJ2-5,TGCAGCGTTCGTCAGACAGGGCAAGAGACCCAGTACTTC,CSVRQTGQETQYF
NA,NA,TRBV25-1,TRBJ1-4,TGTGCCAGCAGTGTTGGACAGTTAACTAATGAAAAACTGTTTTTT,CASSVGQLTNEKLFF
NA,NA,TRBV7-2,TRBJ2-5,TGTGCCAGCAGCTTAGTTGCTTACGGGGAAGAGACCCAGTACTTC,CASSLVAYGEETQYF
NA,NA,TRBV4-2,TRBJ1-4,TGTGCCAGCAGCCATTCAGCGAATAAGAATGAAAAACTGTTTTTT,CASSHSANKNEKLFF
NA,NA,TRBV2,TRBJ1-1,TGTGCCAGCAGTGAAGAGCGGAACACTGAAGCTTTCTTT,CASSEERNTEAFF
NA,NA,TRBV6-6,TRBJ1-2,TGTGCCAGCAGTTACTCGGGGACATATGGCTACACCTTC,CASSYSGTYGYTF
NA,NA,TRBV10-3,TRBJ2-6,TGTGCCATCAGTGAGAGATTGGCAGGCCCTCAGGGGGCCAACGTCCTGACTTTC,CAISERLAGPQGANVLTF